The 28 T cell receptor beta chains given below trace back to one sample, sequenced in a study of siplizumab effects on memory and regulatory T cells. TCRdb's table, derived via immunoSEQ multiplex PCR, lists solely in-frame clones and lacks some. The sample has 75,000 to 95,000 clones, 85% to 90% seen once. The sample consisted of CD4+ T cells sorted from blood. These receptors originate from a human donor in good health.

The V and J genes are TRBV29-1 and TRBJ1-5; no firm D call. The CDR3 extends over 13 amino acids. Germline CDR1 is SQVTM and CDR2 is ANQGSEA. V was shortened by 2 bases and J by 7 bases, with 12 bases between the two germline ends. CDR3 DNA: TGCAGCGTTGAACCTTCCCCCGGGCAGCCCCAGCATTTT. Translated, it gives CSVEPSPGQPQHF.

The chain combines TRBV30 with TRBJ1-1; tentatively, D is TRBD1 (6 bases). V was clipped by 0 bases and J by 5 bases, with 13 bases between them. In germline, CDR1 is GTSNPN, CDR2 SVGIG (reference sequence). This CDR3 comprises 14 residues. CDR3 DNA: TGTGCCTGGAGTGTATACGGGGGCGGGACTGAAGCTTTCTTT. Amino acids: CAWSVYGGGTEAFF.

The chain joins TRBV4-3 to TRBJ2-1, with 9 bases that match TRBD2. The CDR3 sequence is 17 residues long. The germline V gene encodes CDR1 LGHNA and CDR2 YSLEER. Germline trimming cut 0 bases from V and 4 bases from J; bases unmatched to any gene: 7. CDR3 sequence: CASSQDVGGRVYNEQFF. The CDR3 nucleotides are TGCGCCAGCAGCCAAGATGTGGGCGGGAGGGTTTACAATGAGCAGTTCTTC.

This chain uses TRBV30 with TRBJ1-3; the D gene is possibly TRBD1 (6 bases). The CDR3 contains 13 residues. In germline, CDR1 is GTSNPN, CDR2 SVGIG (reference sequence). The V end was cut by 3 bases, the J end by 4 bases, with 10 bases between. CDR3 sequence reads: CAWRYRAGNTIYF. The CDR3 DNA reads TGTGCCTGGAGGTACAGGGCAGGAAACACCATATATTTT. Together with reference TRBV30 and TRBJ1-3, the CDR3 gives the full variable domain: SQTIHQWPATLVQPVGSPLSLECTVEGTSNPNLYWYRQAAGRGLQLLFYSVGIGQISSEVPQNLSASRPQDRQFILSSKKLLLSDSGFYLCAWRYRAGNTIYFGEGSWLTVV.

The V and J genes are TRBV25-1 and TRBJ1-1, with a tentative D call TRBD1 (5 bases). V dropped 3 bases and J dropped 0 bases, with 8 bases sitting between them. Germline CDR1 is MGHDK and CDR2 is SYGVNS. This CDR3 comprises 14 residues. The CDR3 protein is CASSEGQMNTEAFF. CDR3 in DNA: TGTGCCAGCAGTGAGGGGCAGATGAACACTGAAGCTTTCTTT. Full variable domain (outside the CDR3, taken from reference TRBV25-1 and TRBJ1-1): EADIYQTPRYLVIGTGKKITLECSQTMGHDKMYWYQQDPGMELHLIHYSYGVNSTEKGDLSSESTVSRIRTEHFPLTLESARPSHTSQYLCASSEGQMNTEAFFGQGTRLTVV.

This rearrangement joins TRBV6-5 to TRBJ2-2, with D perhaps matching TRBD1 (6 bases). The CDR3 totals 15 residues. The germline V gene has CDR1 MNHEY and CDR2 SVGAGI. Trimming cost V 10 bases and J 3 bases, with 18 bases left between them. CDR3 sequence: CATRMWGQDTGELFF. The CDR3 bases are TGTGCCACCCGTATGTGGGGGCAGGACACCGGGGAGCTGTTTTTT.

This chain connects TRBV7-3 to TRBJ2-7, with 8 bases aligning to TRBD2. The CDR3 contains 14 residues. With V trimmed by 4 bases and J by 0 bases, 2 bases remained unmatched. Germline assignment: CDR1 SGHTA and CDR2 FQGTGA. CDR3 nucleotides: TGTGCCAGCAGCTCCGGGACTAGCTCCTACGAGCAGTACTTC. Translating gives CASSSGTSSYEQYF.

The rearrangement uses TRBV9 and TRBJ2-7, with 8 nucleotides matching TRBD1. This CDR3 spans 14 amino acids. V was pared by 3 bases and J by 3 bases, with 5 bases of the junction left unmatched. Germline CDR1 SGDLS, CDR2 YYNGEE. The CDR3 region has the DNA TGTGCCAGCAGCGCAGGGGGCGGTTTCTACGAGCAGTACTTC. This sequence encodes CASSAGGGFYEQYF.

The table lists this clone with a count of one. The genes are TRBV19 and TRBJ2-7, with TRBD2 as a possible D gene (6 bases). CDR1 and CDR2 from the germline V gene are LNHDA and SQIVND (reference sequence). The CDR3 length is 15 residues. V gave up 4 bases and J gave up 3 bases, with 16 bases separating them. This CDR3 reads CASSTTGVGNYEQYF. DNA of the CDR3: TGTGCCAGTAGTACAACGGGAGTGGGAAACTACGAGCAGTACTTC.

The V call is TRBV7-2, the J call TRBJ2-5; D gene uncertain. V was trimmed by 4 bases and J by 2 bases, leaving 14 bases between them. CDR1 SGHTA and CDR2 FQGNSA come from the germline V gene. The CDR3 covers 15 residues. The chain's CDR3 is CASSWLPGPQETQYF. CDR3 in DNA: TGTGCCAGCAGCTGGTTACCCGGTCCGCAAGAGACCCAGTACTTC.

The V gene is TRBV2, the J gene TRBJ2-7; 8 bases align to TRBD1. Trimming took 7 bases from V and 4 from J; bases not matched to a gene: 9. In germline, CDR1 is SNHLY, CDR2 FYNNEI. CDR3 length: 14 residues. This chain's CDR3 is CASTPGQAGYEQYF. DNA for the CDR3: TGTGCCAGCACCCCGGGACAGGCAGGATACGAGCAGTACTTC.

V and J are TRBV9 and TRBJ2-5; TRBD1 agrees at 8 bases. After removal of 0 bases from V and 4 bases from J, the junction contained 5 bases not matched to a gene. This CDR3 contains 15 residues. Germline values: CDR1 SGDLS, CDR2 YYNGEE. The CDR3, as DNA: TGTGCCAGCAGCGTAGTGGAGACAGGGGCAGAGACCCAGTACTTC. The encoded protein is CASSVVETGAETQYF. Full variable domain (outside the CDR3, taken from reference TRBV9 and TRBJ2-5): DSGVTQTPKHLITATGQRVTLRCSPRSGDLSVYWYQQSLDQGLQFLIQYYNGEERAKGNILERFSAQQFPDLHSELNLSSLELGDSALYFCASSVVETGAETQYFGPGTRLLVL.

The chain links TRBV18 to TRBJ2-3; 7 bases agree with TRBD2. This CDR3 region has 16 residues. Trimming at V came to 0 bases and at J to 2 bases, leaving 5 bases not matched to a gene. Germline CDR1 is KGHSH and CDR2 is LQKENI. The CDR3 sequence is CASSPPLADLTDTQYF. The CDR3 bases are TGTGCCAGCTCACCACCGCTAGCGGACCTCACAGATACGCAGTATTTT.

The V call is TRBV18, the J call TRBJ2-1; a possible D gene is TRBD2 (5 bases). V was cut by 6 bases and J by 0 bases, with 12 bases left in between. The CDR3 is 15 amino acids. Germline V gene lookup returns CDR1 KGHSH and CDR2 LQKENI. The CDR3 protein is CASSTTTHSYNEQFF. The CDR3 bases are TGTGCCAGCTCTACGACTACACACTCCTACAATGAGCAGTTCTTC.

This clone was seen repeatedly, ten times or more. J is TRBJ1-1 and V is TRBV7-8; D is unresolved. There are 15 residues in the CDR3. The V and J ends lost 1 base and 4 bases respectively, with 13 bases between them. Germline V gives CDR1 SGHVS, CDR2 FQNEAQ. In nucleotides, the CDR3 is TGTGCCAGCAGCTTAGGTCAGGCTATTAGCACTGAAGCTTTCTTT. It translates to CASSLGQAISTEAFF.

This sequence joins TRBV28 and TRBJ2-5, with 10 bases that match TRBD1. V gave up 2 bases and J gave up 3 bases; unmatched junction bases: 3. Germline V CDR1 and CDR2: MDHEN, SYDVKM. The CDR3 is made up of 15 amino acids. The CDR3 nucleotides read TGTGCCAGCAGTTTAGGAGGGACAGGGGAAGAGACCCAGTACTTC. It codes for CASSLGGTGEETQYF.

This clone was seen once. The chain recombines TRBV7-6 with TRBJ2-5; D gene uncertain. This CDR3 spans 13 amino acids. Between the trimmed V and J ends, which lost 1 base and 5 bases, there was a span of 8 bases. Germline V CDR1 and CDR2: SGHVS, FNYEAQ. The CDR3 sequence: CASSLGVAETQYF. The CDR3 bases are TGTGCCAGCAGCTTAGGGGTCGCGGAGACCCAGTACTTC.

This sequence joins TRBV6-5 and TRBJ1-6; a possible D gene is TRBD1 (5 bases). This CDR3 is 14 amino acids long. Germline lookup yields CDR1 MNHEY and CDR2 SVGAGI. Trimming left V 6 bases short and J 8 bases short, with 14 bases between. CDR3 in amino acids: CASSPRGVDSPLHF. The CDR3 DNA is TGTGCCAGCAGCCCGAGGGGTGTGGATTCACCCCTCCACTTT.

This chain links TRBV10-3 with TRBJ2-1; D uncertain. The CDR3 consists of 13 residues. Germline V CDR1 and CDR2: ENHRY, SYGVKD. V dropped 8 bases and J dropped 7 bases, with 15 bases sitting between them. CDR3 coding DNA: TGTGCCATCTCCGAAATCAAAGGGAATGAGCAGTTCTTC. Residues: CAISEIKGNEQFF.

The V gene is TRBV6-6, the J gene TRBJ1-1, with D perhaps matching TRBD1 (5 bases). The CDR3 extends over 15 amino acids. Trimming shortened V by 4 bases and J by 0 bases, and 12 bases separated the two germline ends. Germline assignment: CDR1 MNHNY and CDR2 SVGAGI (reference sequence). The CDR3 reads CASSSQGRMNTEAFF. The CDR3 DNA is TGTGCCAGCAGTTCTCAGGGTAGGATGAACACTGAAGCTTTCTTT.

The chain recombines TRBV7-2 with TRBJ1-2, with 10 bases matching TRBD1. J was trimmed by 8 bases and V by 5 bases; bases with no gene match: 5. The CDR3 contains 13 residues. Germline V gene data show CDR1 as SGHTA and CDR2 as FQGNSA. The DNA of the CDR3 is TGTGCCAGCAGCCTTAGGACAGGGGGAGGCTACACCTTC. This translates into CASSLRTGGGYTF.

The V and J genes are TRBV29-1 and TRBJ1-1, with 8 positions matching TRBD1. The CDR3 extends over 11 amino acids. The germline CDR1 and CDR2 sequences are SQVTM and ANQGSEA. The junction had 4 bases not matched to a gene; V was cut back by 6 bases and J by 7 bases. The CDR3 reads CSVRTGIEAFF. CDR3 in DNA: TGCAGCGTAAGGACAGGGATTGAAGCTTTCTTT.

V usage is TRBV6-1 and J usage is TRBJ2-7, with 9 bases matching TRBD2. The V and J ends lost 6 bases and 2 bases, in that order; junction bases with no gene match: 2. CDR3 length: 13 amino acids. Looked up from germline, CDR1 is MNHNS and CDR2 is SASEGT. In DNA, the CDR3 is TGTGCCAGCAGGGCTAGCGGGACCTACGAGCAGTACTTC. Protein sequence: CASRASGTYEQYF.

This chain joins TRBV27 and TRBJ1-1, with D possibly TRBD1 on 5 matching bases. The V gene's germline CDR1 is MNHEY and CDR2 SMNVEV (reference sequence). Trimming removed 4 bases from V and 4 bases from J, with 13 bases in between. The CDR3 is 14 amino acids. The CDR3 DNA sequence: TGTGCCAGCAGTTGGGCAGGGTTGGGCACTGAAGCTTTCTTT. This sequence encodes CASSWAGLGTEAFF.

This chain joins TRBV10-1 and TRBJ2-1; a possible D gene is TRBD2 (5 bases). Germline V gene lookup returns CDR1 WNHNN and CDR2 SYGVQD (reference sequence). The CDR3 loop spans 15 amino acids. The V and J ends lost 3 bases and 6 bases respectively, with 15 bases between them. CDR3 in amino acids: CASSDSRAGVNEQFF. In nucleotides, the CDR3 is TGCGCCAGCAGTGACTCAAGGGCGGGCGTCAATGAGCAGTTCTTC.

This rearrangement joins TRBV30 to TRBJ2-3; D uncertain. This CDR3 has 13 residues. Looked up from germline, CDR1 is GTSNPN and CDR2 is SVGIG (reference sequence). V gave up 0 bases and J gave up 0 bases, with 4 bases separating them. Written as DNA, the CDR3 is TGTGCCTGGAGTGTACGGAGCACAGATACGCAGTATTTT. Its protein is CAWSVRSTDTQYF.

The genes are TRBV5-1 and TRBJ2-1; D gene unclear. Germline V gene lookup returns CDR1 SGHRS and CDR2 YFSETQ. This CDR3 region has 15 residues. V lost 4 bases to trimming and J lost 0 bases, with 11 bases between them. The CDR3 nucleotides are TGCGCCAGCAGCATCGACCTGAGCTCCTACAATGAGCAGTTCTTC. Translated, it gives CASSIDLSSYNEQFF.

This clone showed up just a few times. The genes are TRBV6-5 and TRBJ1-2, with TRBD1 matching 7 bases. CDR1 and CDR2 from the germline V gene are MNHEY and SVGAGI. The CDR3 extends over 15 amino acids. With V trimmed by 7 bases and J by 4 bases, 12 bases remained unmatched. The CDR3 is CASTQGGAGAYGYTF. The CDR3 DNA follows: TGTGCCAGCACCCAGGGGGGGGCCGGGGCCTATGGCTACACCTTC.